This T cell receptor beta chain was identified during a study of blood T cell repertoires in COVID-19. The overall study: Sources were T cells, B-cell-depleted T cells, or PBMCs; the material itself was cDNA or gDNA.

The CDR3 runs to 15 residues. The V gene end was trimmed by 4 bases and the J gene end by 4 bases; junction bases not matched to a gene: 6. Germline assignment: CDR1 SNHLY and CDR2 FYNNEI. Living in 24 US areas, the participants were between roughly 18 and 95 years of age. Donors in Cohort 3 counted as recovered after two negative PCRs, clearance, or symptom resolution. The repertoire was sequenced with immunoSEQ multiplex PCR; TCRdb's copy has only in-frame clones and lacks some. The repertoire includes roughly 300,000 clones, roughly 87% of them detected once, and approximately 0.93% sits in the top ten.

Sequencing was performed on PBMCs or T cells enriched from blood (not recorded which). The TCR sequence derives from a woman in her thirties who had recovered from COVID-19. The gene calls are TRBV2 and TRBJ1-3; 8 bases match TRBD1. CDR3 residues: CASSVSRGPGNTIYF. The CDR3 DNA sequence: TGTGCCAGCAGTGTAAGCAGGGGGCCAGGAAACACCATATATTTT.